This passage covers 17 T cell receptor beta chains from one sample sequenced in a study of early T cells in non-severe SARS-CoV-2 infection. TCRdb re-derived calls from the 5' RACE reads in MiXCR, one entry per CDR3 protein. The sample holds tens of thousands of distinct CDR3 sequences, about 9.9% seen once. Sample: whole blood. Source of these receptors: an adult who was a healthcare worker with PCR-confirmed SARS-CoV-2 infection or an uninfected control (not recorded which).

With respect to this clonotype: Being one base from a much bigger clone, this may be a read error. The gene calls are TRBV25-1 and TRBJ2-7; 9 positions agree with TRBD1. With the DNA end fitting TRBJ2-1 better, the J assignment may be wrong. The V gene's germline CDR1 is MGHDK and CDR2 SYGVNS. This CDR3 region has 14 residues. The CDR3, as DNA: TGTGCCAGCAGGCCGACAGGGGGTACCTACGAGCAGTTCTTC. Encoded protein: CASRPTGGTYEQFF.

This clonotype was recorded many times. This sequence joins TRBV12-2 and TRBJ2-3. TRBV12-2 is listed as a pseudogene. There are 15 residues in the CDR3. CDR3 in DNA: TGTGCAAGTCGCTTAGTGTTCGGGGGCACAGATACGCAGTATTTT. Protein: CASRLVFGGTDTQYF.

This clonotype was recorded a few times. The V call is TRBV20-1, the J call TRBJ2-3, with D maybe TRBD2 (6 bases). The CDR3 is 16 residues long. The germline V gene encodes CDR1 DFQATT and CDR2 SNEGSKA (reference sequence). V was shortened by 1 base and J by 4 bases, with 18 bases between the two germline ends. CDR3: CSARGLARGLPDTQYF. In nucleotides, the CDR3 is TGCAGTGCTAGAGGTCTAGCGAGAGGCTTGCCAGATACGCAGTATTTT.

This chain connects TRBV19 to TRBJ2-6, with TRBD2 matching over 7 bases. CDR1 is LNHDA, CDR2 SQIVND, per germline (reference sequence). V gave up 2 bases and J gave up 13 bases; unmatched junction bases: 14. The CDR3 is 16 amino acids. The CDR3 is CASSIRAGTTNVVLTF. CDR3 bases: TGTGCCAGTAGTATACGGGCCGGGACTACCAACGTTGTCCTGACTTTC.

This chain links TRBV5-1 with TRBJ1-2; D perhaps matches TRBD1 (6 bases). This CDR3 has 16 amino acids. The V end was cut by 0 bases, the J end by 5 bases, with 17 bases between. CDR1 is SGHRS and CDR2 is YFSETQ in the germline V gene. The CDR3 nucleotides read TGCGCCAGCAGCTTGGGGGGGGCCGAGACTGGTTATGGCTACACCTTC. This translates into CASSLGGAETGYGYTF. The full variable domain, in which reference TRBV5-1 and TRBJ1-2 provide the parts outside the CDR3, is KAGVTQTPRYLIKTRGQQVTLSCSPISGHRSVSWYQQTPGQGLQFLFEYFSETQRNKGNFPGRFSGRQFSNSRSEMNVSTLELGDSALYLCASSLGGAETGYGYTFGSGTRLTVV.

In its sample, this clonotype was seen many times. The chain uses TRBV20-1 and TRBJ2-1; D tentatively reads TRBD1 or TRBD2 (5 bases each). V gave up 6 bases and J gave up 9 bases, with 18 bases separating them. The germline CDR1 and CDR2 sequences are DFQATT and SNEGSKA (reference sequence). This CDR3 contains 13 residues. The CDR3 loop is CSADSLAGAEQFF. CDR3 sequence (DNA): TGCAGTGCCGACTCGTTGGCCGGGGCTGAGCAGTTCTTC.

This clonotype has a count of ten or more. The CDR3 spells CASSPSGRGYNEQFF. The CDR3 DNA is TGTGCCAGCAGCCCCTCAGGGCGGGGATACAATGAGCAGTTCTTC. This chain links TRBV12-3 or TRBV12-4 with TRBJ2-1; possible D gene TRBD2, 6 bases. The V end lost 6 bases, the J end lost 4 bases, and 16 bases lay between the germline ends. The CDR3 runs to 15 residues.

This clonotype was seen more than once but under ten times. This chain uses TRBV9 with TRBJ2-7, with TRBD2 matching over 8 bases. Germline lookup yields CDR1 SGDLS and CDR2 YYNGEE. Trimming took 0 bases from V and 0 from J; bases not matched to a gene: 8. There are 17 residues in the CDR3. The CDR3 region has the DNA TGTGCCAGCAGCGTAGGGACTAGCTCTTCCTCCTCCTACGAGCAGTACTTC. Protein product: CASSVGTSSSSSYEQYF.

This clonotype was seen repeatedly, ten times or more. The chain recombines TRBV7-9 with TRBJ2-3; TRBD2 agrees at 7 bases. The CDR3 is 17 amino acids. V shed 4 bases and J 5 bases; nucleotides not matched to a gene: 15. CDR1 and CDR2 (germline): SEHNR, FQNEAQ (reference sequence). CDR3 DNA: TGTGCCAGCAGCTACGGACTAGATTCGAAAAGTGGAGATACGCAGTATTTT. Protein sequence: CASSYGLDSKSGDTQYF.

This chain uses TRBV7-8 with TRBJ1-2; 7 nucleotides line up with TRBD1. The CDR3 is 12 amino acids. The germline gives CDR1 SGHVS, CDR2 FQNEAQ. V was pared by 5 bases and J by 9 bases, with 6 bases of the junction left unmatched. CDR3 sequence reads: CASSVDRDRYTF. The DNA for the CDR3 is TGTGCCAGCAGCGTAGACAGGGATCGCTACACCTTC.

The CDR3 sequence is CASRRGQGNLDEQYF. CDR3 coding DNA: TGTGCCAGCAGGCGGGGACAGGGGAACCTCGACGAGCAGTACTTC. The V and J genes are TRBV5-5 and TRBJ2-7, with TRBD1 matching 10 bases. Germline loops: CDR1 SGHKS, CDR2 YYEKEE (reference sequence). The CDR3 contains 15 residues. The ends lost 5 bases at V and 5 bases at J; junction bases unmatched: 10.

This clonotype has a handful of counts. The chain combines TRBV12-3 or TRBV12-4 with TRBJ2-1, with D possibly being TRBD2 (6 bases). This CDR3 spans 15 amino acids. Trimming stripped 5 bases from V and 8 bases from J, with 19 bases between. The CDR3 DNA sequence: TGTGCCAGCAGTCATGAGGCGGGATTCGTAGATGAGCAGTTCTTC. This translates into CASSHEAGFVDEQFF.

This clonotype was picked up a small number of times. The V and J genes are TRBV15 and TRBJ2-4, with D unclear. Germline CDR1 and CDR2: LNHNV and YYDKDF (reference sequence). This CDR3 has 11 residues. Trimming shortened V by 1 base and J by 8 bases, and 3 bases separated the two germline ends. CDR3: CATSRADIQYF. The CDR3 bases are TGTGCCACCAGCAGAGCTGACATTCAGTACTTC.

This clonotype occurred a few times. The genes are TRBV12-3 or TRBV12-4 and TRBJ2-3; TRBD1 agrees at 10 bases. Germline trimming cut 6 bases from V and 14 bases from J; bases unmatched to any gene: 8. This CDR3 comprises 12 residues. The CDR3 coding sequence is TGTGCCAGCAGGGACCGGGACAGGGGTTTGTATTTT. It codes for CASRDRDRGLYF.

The chain links TRBV5-1 to TRBJ2-1; D remains unclear. The CDR3 is 13 amino acids. In germline, CDR1 is SGHRS, CDR2 YFSETQ. V was cut by 0 bases and J by 10 bases, with 11 bases left in between. The CDR3 region is CASSLAGRSEQFF. CDR3 DNA: TGCGCCAGCAGCTTGGCCGGGCGGAGCGAGCAGTTCTTC.

There are a few counts of this clonotype. The chain recombines TRBV28 with TRBJ2-7, with D unclear. Per the germline V gene, CDR1 is MDHEN and CDR2 is SYDVKM. The length of the CDR3 is 17 residues. V lost 4 bases and J 0 bases, leaving 19 bases between the germline ends. The CDR3 coding sequence is TGTGCCAGCAGTTACAACGTCGGAGCGCGCCCCTCCTACGAGCAGTACTTC. This codes for CASSYNVGARPSYEQYF. Full variable domain (missing parts from reference TRBV28 and TRBJ2-7): DVKVTQSSRYLVKRTGEKVFLECVQDMDHENMFWYRQDPGLGLRLIYFSYDVKMKEKGDIPEGYSVSREKKERFSLILESASTNQTSMYLCASSYNVGARPSYEQYFGPGTRLTVT.

This clonotype was seen a few times. The gene calls are TRBV28 and TRBJ1-6, with D perhaps TRBD1 (6 bases). Between the trimmed V and J ends, which lost 5 bases and 7 bases, there was a span of 15 bases. The length of the CDR3 is 15 residues. From germline, CDR1 is MDHEN and CDR2 SYDVKM. For the CDR3, the DNA is TGTGCCAGCAGTAGTACAGGGTTTGACAATTCACCCCTCCACTTT. This sequence encodes CASSSTGFDNSPLHF.